These 27 T cell receptor beta chains were all obtained from the same sample, sequenced in a study of T-cell reconstitution after alpha-beta-depleted transplantation in children. Construction of the TCRbeta library involved unique molecular identifiers. TCRdb recomputed calls from the PCR reads with MiXCR, one row per CDR3 protein. Altogether about 610,000 distinct CDR3 sequences are present, over 25% being singletons, with the ten largest covering about 35%. The starting material was PBMCs, obtained before TCRalphabeta/CD19-depleted stem cell transplant. These TCRs come from a boy under two years old with Wiskott-Aldrich syndrome, due to receive a stem cell transplant.

This chain joins TRBV11-2 and TRBJ2-7, with 11 bases that match TRBD2. The ends lost 7 bases at V and 7 bases at J; junction bases unmatched: 9. Per the germline V gene, CDR1 is SGHAT and CDR2 is FQNNGV. This CDR3 is 14 amino acids long. This CDR3 is CASKRGLAVSEQYF. As DNA, the CDR3 is TGTGCCAGCAAGAGGGGACTAGCGGTTTCTGAGCAGTACTTC.

This clonotype was counted a few times. The rearrangement joins TRBV7-3 to TRBJ2-1; D not certain. Trimming took off 1 base at V and 6 bases at J, with 7 bases between the two ends. CDR3 length equals 13 residues. Germline V gene sequence: CDR1 SGHTA, CDR2 FQGTGA. The chain's CDR3 is CASSLSRGNEQFF. As DNA, the CDR3 is TGTGCCAGCAGCTTAAGTCGCGGCAATGAGCAGTTCTTC.

This sequence joins TRBV20-1 and TRBJ2-1; possibly TRBD2 for D (7 bases). Germline V gene lookup returns CDR1 DFQATT and CDR2 SNEGSKA (reference sequence). The CDR3 has 14 amino acids. V was cut by 0 bases and J by 15 bases, with 21 bases left in between. As DNA, the CDR3 is TGCAGTGCTAGAGATCAAGGCGGGAGCCAGGGGCTGTTCTTC. Translating it yields CSARDQGGSQGLFF.

This clonotype was observed many times. The V call is TRBV28, the J call TRBJ2-3, with D perhaps given as TRBD1 or TRBD2 (6 bases each). Trimming left V 6 bases short and J 4 bases short, with 17 bases between. The germline CDR1 and CDR2 sequences are MDHEN and SYDVKM. This CDR3 has 15 residues. In DNA, the CDR3 is TGTGCCAGCAGGGGGGGCGGAGGGAGGCCAGATACGCAGTATTTT. Translating it yields CASRGGGGRPDTQYF.

The V call is TRBV27, the J call TRBJ2-4, with TRBD2 matching 7 bases. The germline V gene encodes CDR1 MNHEY and CDR2 SMNVEV (reference sequence). This CDR3 comprises 18 residues. With 8 bases clipped from V and 2 bases from J, the junction kept 18 bases outside the gene matches. CDR3 sequence (DNA): TGTGCCAGCGCGCCCGAACTGCGCGGGGAGGGCCCCAAAAACATTCAGTACTTC. It yields the protein CASAPELRGEGPKNIQYF.

This clonotype was seen only a few times. This rearrangement joins TRBV5-1 to TRBJ2-2; D is possibly TRBD2 (5 bases). The CDR3 is 13 residues long. Germline lookup yields CDR1 SGHRS and CDR2 YFSETQ. The ends were cut back, 8 bases at V and 1 base at J, with 9 bases in the middle. CDR3 DNA sequence: TGCGCCAGTTCCCGGGAGAACACCGGGGAGCTGTTTTTT. Translating gives CASSRENTGELFF.

V and J are TRBV7-2 and TRBJ2-5, with TRBD2 matching 11 bases. In germline, CDR1 is SGHTA, CDR2 FQGNSA. With V trimmed by 1 base and J by 5 bases, 9 bases remained unmatched. The CDR3 totals 17 residues. The CDR3 is CASSLGLAGGPGETQYF. CDR3 in DNA: TGTGCCAGCAGCTTAGGATTAGCGGGAGGGCCCGGGGAGACCCAGTACTTC.

The rearrangement joins TRBV6-2 or TRBV6-3 to TRBJ1-1, with D possibly being TRBD1 (6 bases). The CDR3 contains 14 residues. V gave up 6 bases and J gave up 3 bases, with 14 bases separating them. Germline V gene sequence: CDR1 MNHEY, CDR2 SVGEGT. The CDR3 loop reads CASRPEQGYTEAFF. CDR3 DNA sequence: TGTGCCAGCAGACCAGAACAGGGCTACACTGAAGCTTTCTTT.

The rearrangement joins TRBV20-1 to TRBJ2-2; D call uncertain. The germline V gene encodes CDR1 DFQATT and CDR2 SNEGSKA (reference sequence). With 6 bases removed from V and 5 bases from J, the gap between germline ends came to 7 bases. The CDR3 is made up of 11 amino acids. The CDR3 region is CSAAITGELFF. CDR3 in DNA: TGCAGTGCAGCTATAACCGGGGAGCTGTTTTTT.

The rearrangement joins TRBV27 to TRBJ2-1, with D perhaps matching TRBD2 (6 bases). Trimming left V 1 base short and J 6 bases short, with 7 bases between. Germline V gene lookup returns CDR1 MNHEY and CDR2 SMNVEV (reference sequence). The CDR3 consists of 13 residues. Written as DNA, the CDR3 is TGTGCCAGCAGTTTATTTAGCGGCAATGAGCAGTTCTTC. This sequence encodes CASSLFSGNEQFF.

The rearrangement links TRBV10-3 to TRBJ2-5; TRBD1 is a possible D gene (6 bases). V was pared by 10 bases and J by 1 base, with 13 bases between. Germline values: CDR1 ENHRY, CDR2 SYGVKD. The CDR3 has 13 residues. The CDR3 loop is CATAGTFQETQYF. In nucleotides, the CDR3 is TGTGCCACCGCCGGGACATTCCAAGAGACCCAGTACTTC.

There are a few counts of this clonotype. The J gene is TRBJ2-7, the V gene TRBV28; 7 bases are a match to TRBD2. Per the germline V gene, CDR1 is MDHEN and CDR2 is SYDVKM. The trim removed 5 bases at V and 6 bases at J, leaving 13 bases unmatched. CDR3 length: 15 amino acids. The CDR3: CASSNPWTSFGEQYF. CDR3 sequence (DNA): TGTGCCAGCAGTAACCCCTGGACTAGTTTCGGCGAGCAGTACTTC. The variable domain in full, with the rest retrieved from reference TRBV28 and TRBJ2-7, is DVKVTQSSRYLVKRTGEKVFLECVQDMDHENMFWYRQDPGLGLRLIYFSYDVKMKEKGDIPEGYSVSREKKERFSLILESASTNQTSMYLCASSNPWTSFGEQYFGPGTRLTVT.

This clonotype has just a few counts. Given the absence of the conserved phenylalanine or tryptophan at the CDR3 end, a read error is likely. This rearrangement joins TRBV20-1 to TRBJ2-2, with 14 bases that match TRBD2. CDR3 size: 16 residues. Germline trimming cut 1 base from V and 13 bases from J; bases unmatched to any gene: 11. Germline lookup yields CDR1 DFQATT and CDR2 SNEGSKA (reference sequence). The CDR3 protein is CSARVTSGRDLGLLFL. CDR3 sequence (DNA): TGCAGTGCTAGAGTGACTAGCGGGAGGGATCTGGGGTTGCTGTTTCTT.

This chain joins TRBV3-1 and TRBJ2-5; 12 bases line up with TRBD2. The CDR3 consists of 15 residues. Germline values: CDR1 LGHDT, CDR2 YNNKEL (reference sequence). The J segment lost 5 bases and the V segment lost 8 bases, leaving 9 bases of the junction unmatched. The CDR3 DNA sequence: TGTGCCAGCTGCCCGATACTAGCGGGAGGTGAGACCCAGTACTTC. It encodes CASCPILAGGETQYF.

The chain uses TRBV6-1 and TRBJ2-7; 9 bases fit TRBD1. J gave up 0 bases and V 10 bases, and 10 bases lay outside the gene matches. The germline V gene encodes CDR1 MNHNS and CDR2 SASEGT. The CDR3 sequence is 15 residues long. In DNA form, the CDR3 reads TGTGCCACCCGGACAGGGGTCGGTAACTCCTACGAGCAGTACTTC. It specifies CATRTGVGNSYEQYF.

The V and J genes are TRBV10-2 and TRBJ2-7; maybe TRBD2 (5 bases). Germline V gives CDR1 WSHSY, CDR2 SAAADI. V lost 3 bases, J lost 6 bases, and 12 bases lay in between. The CDR3 is made up of 13 amino acids. This CDR3 is CASSDLATAEQYF. Here the CDR3 DNA reads TGCGCCAGCAGTGATCTAGCCACGGCCGAGCAGTACTTC.

In nucleotides, the CDR3 is TGTGCCAGCAGTCGGGTTAGCGGGATTGGTTTCTACGAGCAGTACTTC. Translating it yields CASSRVSGIGFYEQYF. The chain uses TRBV6-1 and TRBJ2-7; 8 positions agree with TRBD2. CDR3 size: 16 residues. The V and J ends lost 5 bases and 3 bases, in that order; junction bases with no gene match: 12. The germline V gene encodes CDR1 MNHNS and CDR2 SASEGT.

This clonotype was detected a few times. The gene calls are TRBV10-3 and TRBJ2-3; D call uncertain. Germline lookup yields CDR1 ENHRY and CDR2 SYGVKD. The ends were cut back, 7 bases at V and 1 base at J, with 9 bases in the middle. The CDR3 is 13 amino acids. In nucleotides, the CDR3 is TGTGCCATCAAGGATGGAGGCACAGATACGCAGTATTTT. It codes for CAIKDGGTDTQYF.

The J gene is TRBJ2-7, the V gene TRBV11-2, with D unclear. V was trimmed by 1 base and J by 0 bases, leaving 7 bases between them. The CDR3 loop spans 14 amino acids. Germline V gene sequence: CDR1 SGHAT, CDR2 FQNNGV. Here the CDR3 reads CASSLASRSYEQYF. The CDR3 region has the DNA TGTGCCAGCAGCTTAGCATCCCGCTCCTACGAGCAGTACTTC.

The chain has TRBV7-3 and TRBJ2-3; TRBD2 is a possible D gene (6 bases). This CDR3 has 15 residues. V lost 2 bases and J lost 5, with 14 bases in between. Germline CDR1 SGHTA, CDR2 FQGTGA. The CDR3 DNA reads as TGTGCCAGCAGCTTAGATGGAGGGCCAGGAGATACGCAGTATTTT. Translating it yields CASSLDGGPGDTQYF.

This clonotype appeared a few times. The V call is TRBV19, the J call TRBJ2-5; D may correspond to TRBD1 or TRBD2 (5 bases each). The V gene's germline CDR1 is LNHDA and CDR2 SQIVND (reference sequence). The CDR3 is 13 residues long. Deletions cut 8 bases from V and 2 bases from J, with 12 bases between. The CDR3: CASQYGAQETQYF. The CDR3 DNA reads TGTGCCAGTCAATACGGGGCACAAGAGACCCAGTACTTC.

CDR3 nucleotides: TGCGCCAGCAGATTTGGGACTGCCAATGAGCAGTTCTTC. It translates to CASRFGTANEQFF. The rearrangement uses TRBV5-1 and TRBJ2-1; tentative D call: TRBD2 (6 bases). V was trimmed by 5 bases and J by 6 bases, leaving 12 bases between them. Per germline, CDR1 SGHRS and CDR2 YFSETQ. The CDR3 runs 13 residues.

This clonotype was counted at least ten times. The chain couples TRBV6-4 to TRBJ2-1; 9 bases are shared with TRBD2. The CDR3 consists of 15 residues. The junction had 1 base not matched to a gene; V was cut back by 4 bases and J by 0 bases. Germline V gene lookup returns CDR1 MRHNA and CDR2 SNTAGT. CDR3 residues: CASSVSGSSYNEQFF. The DNA for the CDR3 is TGTGCCAGCAGTGTTAGCGGGAGCTCCTACAATGAGCAGTTCTTC.

This clonotype was seen many times. The chain joins TRBV5-1 to TRBJ2-1, with 8 bases that match TRBD1. Germline trimming cut 3 bases from V and 0 bases from J; bases unmatched to any gene: 2. This CDR3 region has 15 residues. Germline lookup yields CDR1 SGHRS and CDR2 YFSETQ. As DNA, the CDR3 is TGCGCCAGCAGCTCCACAGGGGGCTCCTACAATGAGCAGTTCTTC. It translates to CASSSTGGSYNEQFF. The entire variable domain, with the rest obtained from reference TRBV5-1 and TRBJ2-1, is as follows: KAGVTQTPRYLIKTRGQQVTLSCSPISGHRSVSWYQQTPGQGLQFLFEYFSETQRNKGNFPGRFSGRQFSNSRSEMNVSTLELGDSALYLCASSSTGGSYNEQFFGPGTRLTVL.

This chain joins TRBV20-1 and TRBJ2-7; D could derive from TRBD1 or TRBD2 (5 bases each). V dropped 6 bases and J dropped 3 bases, with 21 bases sitting between them. The CDR3 has 15 residues. The germline V gene has CDR1 DFQATT and CDR2 SNEGSKA (reference sequence). Here the CDR3 reads CSAITGRGPYYEQYF. The CDR3 DNA follows: TGCAGTGCCATAACCGGCCGGGGACCTTACTACGAGCAGTACTTC.

The rearrangement uses TRBV29-1 and TRBJ2-7; 8 bases fit TRBD1. Germline-derived CDR1 and CDR2 are SQVTM and ANQGSEA. The CDR3 totals 16 residues. Trimming took 2 bases from V and 7 from J; bases not matched to a gene: 16. The CDR3 nucleotides read TGCAGCGTTGAAAAGAGGCAGGGGGCGACCTTTGGAGAGCAGTACTTC. It is translated as CSVEKRQGATFGEQYF.

This clonotype was seen only a few times. This chain connects TRBV12-3 or TRBV12-4 to TRBJ2-1; D gene ambiguous. Deletions cut 2 bases from V and 0 bases from J, with 11 bases between. The CDR3 is made up of 16 amino acids. The CDR3 is CASSLTVGPSYNEQFF. For the CDR3, the DNA is TGTGCCAGCAGTTTAACGGTAGGCCCCTCCTACAATGAGCAGTTCTTC.